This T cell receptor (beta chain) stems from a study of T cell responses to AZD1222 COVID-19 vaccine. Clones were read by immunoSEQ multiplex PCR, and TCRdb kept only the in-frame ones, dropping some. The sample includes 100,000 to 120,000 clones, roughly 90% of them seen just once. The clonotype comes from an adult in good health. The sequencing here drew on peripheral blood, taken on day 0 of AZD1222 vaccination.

The chain's CDR3 is CATSRDRLTGSPLHF. CDR3 in DNA: TGTGCCACCAGCAGAGATCGCCTGACAGGATCACCCCTCCACTTT. V gene TRBV15 combines with J gene TRBJ1-6; tentative D call: TRBD1 (6 bases). Trimming shortened V by 0 bases and J by 10 bases, and 13 bases separated the two germline ends. This CDR3 has 15 residues. CDR1 and CDR2 from the germline V gene are LNHNV and YYDKDF (reference sequence).